A selection of T cell receptor beta chains follows, all from one sample in a study of vaccination and CD4 T cells after COVID-19. MiXCR, applied by TCRdb to the PCR reads, yields one record per CDR3 protein. The sample records some 17,000 distinct CDR3 sequences, roughly 41% being singletons. Their antigen targets remain unknown. The source was CD4+ T cells from blood, cultured in vitro, collected before SARS-CoV-2 vaccination. The receptors derive from a human donor who received a COVID-19 vaccine. The CDR3 runs from the conserved cysteine through the conserved F or W. D genes are given only for firm matches. Where a row states a size, it is once, few, many or the class of an expanded clone; other rows omit it.

>TRBD1|TRBV7-8|few|TRBJ2-5
TGTGCCAGCACCGACAGGGGAACAGGGGGAATCGGCCAAGAGACCCAGTACTTC
CASTDRGTGGIGQETQYF
>TRBD2|TRBV5-4|few|TRBJ2-3
TGTGCCAGCAACGGAGCGGGGGGAGATGGAGATACGCAGTATTTT
CASNGAGGDGDTQYF
>.|TRBV2|.|TRBJ2-7
TGTGCCAGCACGGGGAACAGGGGAGGGTACGAGCAGTACTTC
CASTGNRGGYEQYF
>.|TRBV11-3|.|TRBJ2-5
TGTGCCAGCAGCTTAAGGACAGAGACCCAGTACTTC
CASSLRTETQYF
>TRBD2|TRBV3-1|.|TRBJ2-7
TGTGCCAGCAGCCTAGTGGTGGGAGCGGGGCCGTACGAGCAGTACTTC
CASSLVVGAGPYEQYF
>.|TRBV5-1|.|TRBJ2-7
TGCGCCAGCAGCTTGGAAGCCCTAAGCTCCTACGAGCAGTACTTC
CASSLEALSSYEQYF
>.|TRBV21-1|.|TRBJ1-5
TGTGCCAGCGTGCCCGTGCGGCCCCAGCATTTT
CASVPVRPQHF
>TRBD1|TRBV2|.|TRBJ1-2
TGTGCCAGCACCCGAGCTTGGGGACAGGGCAGTGGCTACACCTTC
CASTRAWGQGSGYTF
>TRBD1|TRBV25-1|.|TRBJ2-5
TGTGCCAGCAGTGCCCCCCGGGACAGCCTCCTCTTAGAGACCCAGTACTTC
CASSAPRDSLLLETQYF
>.|TRBV10-1|.|TRBJ1-5
TGCGCCAGCAGAGAACGCATTGGCAGCAATCAGCCCCAGCATTTT
CASRERIGSNQPQHF
>.|TRBV30|.|TRBJ1-3
TGTGCCTGGACAAGGGGAGGCAGCTCTGGAAACACCATATATTTT
CAWTRGGSSGNTIYF
>.|TRBV18|.|TRBJ1-1
TGTGCCAGCTCACCACAGAACACTGAAGCTTTCTTT
CASSPQNTEAFF
>.|TRBV5-4|.|TRBJ2-3
TGTGCCAGCAGCTTGGCACCCACGGGCCCCACAGATACGCAGTATTTT
CASSLAPTGPTDTQYF
>TRBD2|TRBV20-1|few|TRBJ2-7
TGCAGTGCTCCGGGACTAGCTGCGTACGAGCAGTACTTC
CSAPGLAAYEQYF
>TRBD1|TRBV6-1|.|TRBJ2-7
TGTGCCAGTCGTACAGGGGTAATTGGGGAGCAGTACTTC
CASRTGVIGEQYF
>TRBD1|TRBV24-1|.|TRBJ1-1
TGTGCCACCAGTGATTCGCGACAGGGCACACTGAACACTGAAGCTTTCTTT
CATSDSRQGTLNTEAFF
>.|TRBV6-1|.|TRBJ1-2
TGTGCCAGCAGTGAAGCGCACCCACGAAGTTTTAACTATGGCTACACCTTC
CASSEAHPRSFNYGYTF
>.|TRBV6-1|.|TRBJ1-2
TGTGCCAGCAGCGAAACAGGGTACACTAGCTATGGCTACACCTTC
CASSETGYTSYGYTF
>.|TRBV5-4|.|TRBJ1-3
TGTGCCAGCAGCTTGTTTGGCCCTGGAAACACCATATATTTT
CASSLFGPGNTIYF
>TRBD2|TRBV19|.|TRBJ2-6
TGTGCCAGTAAGAGGACTAGCGGGGGACCCGTGACGGGGGCCAACGTCCTGACTTTC
CASKRTSGGPVTGANVLTF
>TRBD1|TRBV2|few|TRBJ1-2
TGTGCCAGCAGTTCGGACAGGACTGGCTACACCTTC
CASSSDRTGYTF
>.|TRBV5-1|.|TRBJ2-1
TGCGCCAGCAGCTTGGTGGTGGGGCTCCACAATGAGCAGTTCTTC
CASSLVVGLHNEQFF
>.|TRBV7-3|.|TRBJ2-5
TGTGCCAGCAGCCCCTCGAAGGGGGGTATTACGGAGACCCAGTACTTC
CASSPSKGGITETQYF
>TRBD2|TRBV5-8|.|TRBJ2-2
TGTGCCAGCAGCTTAGGGGGACTAGCAACCGGGGAGCTGTTTTTT
CASSLGGLATGELFF
>TRBD2|TRBV27|.|TRBJ2-2
TGTGCCAGCAGATTCACTAGCGGGGGGCCCGCCGGGGAGCTGTTTTTT
CASRFTSGGPAGELFF
>TRBD2|TRBV20-1|.|TRBJ2-3
TGCAGTGCTAGATCTCGCGGGGGGGTCGGCGGCACAGATACGCAGTATTTT
CSARSRGGVGGTDTQYF
>.|TRBV27|few|TRBJ2-3
TGTGCCAGCAGTCGCCTGGACACAGATACGCAGTATTTT
CASSRLDTDTQYF
>.|TRBV6-1|.|TRBJ1-2
TGTGCCAGCACGGAGGGGCTGGCCTATGGCTACACCTTC
CASTEGLAYGYTF
>.|TRBV30|.|TRBJ2-7
TGTGCCTGGAAGGATGGGGGGGCGACGTACTTC
CAWKDGGATYF
>TRBD1|TRBV6-5|few|TRBJ1-1
TGTGCCAGCAGTTACGCCCCCGGGACAGCTAACCTCATGAACACTGAAGCTTTCTTT
CASSYAPGTANLMNTEAFF
>.|TRBV25-1|few|TRBJ1-6
TGTGCCAGCAGTGAGTTTAAGGGGACCTCCTATAATTCACCCCTCCACTTT
CASSEFKGTSYNSPLHF
>TRBD2|TRBV20-1|.|TRBJ2-3
TGCAGTGCTAGAGTCGGGACTAGCGGGGTGGTAGCAGATACGCAGTATTTT
CSARVGTSGVVADTQYF
>.|TRBV30|few|TRBJ2-7
TGTGCCTGGAGTGTCGGGGCTTTGATTAGCCCAAGCTCCTACGAGCAGTACTTC
CAWSVGALISPSSYEQYF
>TRBD1|TRBV27|few|TRBJ2-7
TGTGCCAGCAGTCCCCGGGACAGGGGGAACGAGCAGTACTTC
CASSPRDRGNEQYF
>.|TRBV7-6|.|TRBJ2-3
TGTGCCAGCAGCCAGGCTTCCGGGGTTGGCCCAGATACGCAGTATTTT
CASSQASGVGPDTQYF
>.|TRBV12-3/TRBV12-4|.|TRBJ1-6
TGTGCCAGCAGTTTGAACTCCTATAATTCACCCCTCCACTTT
CASSLNSYNSPLHF
>TRBD2|TRBV7-9|.|TRBJ2-7
TGTGCCAGCAGCTTAGCCCGACTAGCGGGGGGTCCCTCCTCCTACGAGCAGTACTTC
CASSLARLAGGPSSYEQYF
>.|TRBV19|.|TRBJ1-2
TGTGCCAGTAGTCGCCAGGTCCGCTATGGCTACACCTTC
CASSRQVRYGYTF
>.|TRBV20-1|.|TRBJ2-7
TGCAGTGCCAGTCGGCAGAGCCTCGAGCAGTACTTC
CSASRQSLEQYF
>.|TRBV4-1|.|TRBJ2-7
TGCGCCAGCAGCCAAGATCTTAAGGGGTCAGCCTACGAGCAGTACTTC
CASSQDLKGSAYEQYF
>.|TRBV12-3/TRBV12-4|.|TRBJ2-5
TGTGCCAGCAGTTTCTTCCAGGGGCTTCAAGAGACCCAGTACTTC
CASSFFQGLQETQYF
>.|TRBV2|few|TRBJ2-7
TGTGCCATCAGGGTCTCCTACGAGCAGTACTTC
CAIRVSYEQYF